This record concerns one T cell receptor beta chain sequence. Antigen: not known. The sample belongs to a study of T cell responses to AZD1222 COVID-19 vaccine. Findings of the study overall: In the spike-specific TCR repertoire, nearly half reportedly target unmutated variant regions. Donors were largely white British and mainly female; clonal diversity was possibly underestimated. Vaccine-related CD4 TCRs covered spike, predominating at 160-218 and 743-854.

TCRdb keeps only in-frame clones here, not all; method: immunoSEQ multiplex PCR. The sample shows around 160,000 clones, 70% to 90% of them seen only once. The germline V and J ends were trimmed by 2 bases and 1 base, with 9 bases remaining between them. From germline, CDR1 is SNHLY and CDR2 FYNNEI. The CDR3 is made up of 15 amino acids. This sequence was found in an adult in good health. Sequences were derived from peripheral blood, sampled on day 0 of AZD1222 vaccination. This sequence joins TRBV2 and TRBJ1-3; no firm D call. CDR3 amino acids: CASSEKGISGNTIYF. In DNA, the CDR3 is TGTGCCAGCAGTGAAAAAGGGATATCTGGAAACACCATATATTTT.